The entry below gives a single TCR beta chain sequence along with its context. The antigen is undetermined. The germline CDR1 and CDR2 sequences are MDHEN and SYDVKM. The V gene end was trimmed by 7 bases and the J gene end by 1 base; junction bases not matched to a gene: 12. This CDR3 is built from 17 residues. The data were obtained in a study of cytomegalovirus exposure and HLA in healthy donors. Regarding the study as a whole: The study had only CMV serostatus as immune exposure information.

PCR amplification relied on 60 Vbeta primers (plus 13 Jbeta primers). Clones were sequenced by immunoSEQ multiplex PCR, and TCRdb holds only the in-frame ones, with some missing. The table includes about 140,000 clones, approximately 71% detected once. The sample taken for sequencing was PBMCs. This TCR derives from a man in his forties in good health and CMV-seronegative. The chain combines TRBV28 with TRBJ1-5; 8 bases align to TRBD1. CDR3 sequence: CASKINRGTVSNQPQHF. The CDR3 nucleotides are TGTGCCAGCAAAATAAACAGGGGGACGGTAAGCAATCAGCCCCAGCATTTT.